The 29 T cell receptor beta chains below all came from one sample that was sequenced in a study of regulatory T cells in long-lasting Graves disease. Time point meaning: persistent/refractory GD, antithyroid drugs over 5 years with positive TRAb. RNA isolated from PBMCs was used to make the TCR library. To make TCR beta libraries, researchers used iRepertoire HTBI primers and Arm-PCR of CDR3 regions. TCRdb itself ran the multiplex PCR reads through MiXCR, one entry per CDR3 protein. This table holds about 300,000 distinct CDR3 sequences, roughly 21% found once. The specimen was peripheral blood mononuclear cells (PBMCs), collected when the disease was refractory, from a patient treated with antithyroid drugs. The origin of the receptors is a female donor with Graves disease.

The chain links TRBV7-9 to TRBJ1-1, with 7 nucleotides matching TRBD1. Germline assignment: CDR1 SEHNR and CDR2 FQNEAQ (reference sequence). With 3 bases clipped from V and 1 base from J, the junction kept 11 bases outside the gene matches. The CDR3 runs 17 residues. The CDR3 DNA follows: TGTGCCAGCAGCTTTTTATCCCGGACAGGATGGAACACTGAAGCTTTCTTT. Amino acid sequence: CASSFLSRTGWNTEAFF.

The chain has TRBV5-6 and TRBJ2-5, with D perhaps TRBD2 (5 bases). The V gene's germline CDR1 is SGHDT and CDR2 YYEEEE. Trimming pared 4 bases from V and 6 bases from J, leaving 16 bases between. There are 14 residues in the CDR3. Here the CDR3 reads CASSPGLEVKTQYF. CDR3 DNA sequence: TGTGCCAGCAGCCCAGGACTCGAAGTGAAGACCCAGTACTTC.

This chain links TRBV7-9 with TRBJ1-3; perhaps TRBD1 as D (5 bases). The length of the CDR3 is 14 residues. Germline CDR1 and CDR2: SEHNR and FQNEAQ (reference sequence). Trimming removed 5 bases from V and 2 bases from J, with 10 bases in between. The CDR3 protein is CASSPGTAGNTIYF. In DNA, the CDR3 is TGTGCCAGCAGCCCCGGGACTGCTGGAAACACCATATATTTT.

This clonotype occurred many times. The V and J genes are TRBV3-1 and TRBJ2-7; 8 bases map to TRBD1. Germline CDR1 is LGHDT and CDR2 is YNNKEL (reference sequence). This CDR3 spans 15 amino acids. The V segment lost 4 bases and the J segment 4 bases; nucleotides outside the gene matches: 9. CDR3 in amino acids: CASSPTGGVLYEQYF. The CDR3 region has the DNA TGTGCCAGCAGCCCTACAGGGGGTGTCCTGTACGAGCAGTACTTC.

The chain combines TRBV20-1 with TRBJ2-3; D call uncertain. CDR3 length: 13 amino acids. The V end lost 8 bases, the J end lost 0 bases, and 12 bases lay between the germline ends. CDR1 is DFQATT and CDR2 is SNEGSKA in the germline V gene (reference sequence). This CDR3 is CSLTDGSTDTQYF. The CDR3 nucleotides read TGCAGTCTTACGGACGGTAGCACAGATACGCAGTATTTT.

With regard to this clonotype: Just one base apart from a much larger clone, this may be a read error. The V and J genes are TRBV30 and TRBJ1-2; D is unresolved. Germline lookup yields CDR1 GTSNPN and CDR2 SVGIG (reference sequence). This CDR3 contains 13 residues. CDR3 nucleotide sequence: TGTGCCTGGAGTGTGGACTCCCGCGCAGGCTACATCTTC. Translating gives CAWSVDSRAGYIF. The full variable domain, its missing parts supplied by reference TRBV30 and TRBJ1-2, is SQTIHQWPATLVQPVGSPLSLECTVEGTSNPNLYWYRQAAGRGLQLLFYSVGIGQISSEVPQNLSASRPQDRQFILSSKKLLLSDSGFYLCAWSVDSRAGYIFGSGTRLTVV.

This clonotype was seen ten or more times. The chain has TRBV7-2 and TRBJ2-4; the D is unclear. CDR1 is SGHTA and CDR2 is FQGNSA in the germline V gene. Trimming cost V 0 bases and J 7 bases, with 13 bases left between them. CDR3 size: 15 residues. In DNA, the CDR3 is TGTGCCAGCAGCTTAGCTAGCAGGCTTTATAACATTCAGTACTTC. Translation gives CASSLASRLYNIQYF.

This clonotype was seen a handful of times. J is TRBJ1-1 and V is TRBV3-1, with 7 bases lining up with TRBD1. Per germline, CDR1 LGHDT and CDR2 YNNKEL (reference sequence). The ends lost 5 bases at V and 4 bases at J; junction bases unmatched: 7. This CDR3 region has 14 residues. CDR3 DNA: TGTGCCAGCAGCACAGGGGTGGGGAGCACTGAAGCTTTCTTT. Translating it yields CASSTGVGSTEAFF.

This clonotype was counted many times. The chain's CDR3 is CASSPGQAGQETQYF. For the CDR3, the DNA is TGTGCCAGCTCACCAGGTCAAGCAGGACAAGAGACCCAGTACTTC. The chain recombines TRBV18 with TRBJ2-5; the D is unclear. Germline V gene sequence: CDR1 KGHSH, CDR2 LQKENI. The CDR3 extends over 15 amino acids. V dropped 2 bases and J dropped 2 bases, with 12 bases sitting between them.

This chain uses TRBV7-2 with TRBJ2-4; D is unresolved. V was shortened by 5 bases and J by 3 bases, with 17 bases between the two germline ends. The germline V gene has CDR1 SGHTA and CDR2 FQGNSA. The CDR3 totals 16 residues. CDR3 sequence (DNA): TGTGCCAGCAGCCCGGGCCCAGGTCCAGGCAAAAACATTCAGTACTTC. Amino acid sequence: CASSPGPGPGKNIQYF.

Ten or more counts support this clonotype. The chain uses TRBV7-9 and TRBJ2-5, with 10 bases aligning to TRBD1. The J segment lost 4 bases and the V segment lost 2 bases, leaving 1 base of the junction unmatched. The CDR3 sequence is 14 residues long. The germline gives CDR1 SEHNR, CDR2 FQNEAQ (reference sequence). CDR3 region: CASSLWDRGETQYF. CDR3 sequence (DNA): TGTGCCAGCAGCTTATGGGACAGGGGAGAGACCCAGTACTTC.

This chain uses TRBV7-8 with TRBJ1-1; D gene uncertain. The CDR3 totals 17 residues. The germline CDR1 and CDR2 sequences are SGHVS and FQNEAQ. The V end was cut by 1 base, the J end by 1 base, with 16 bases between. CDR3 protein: CASSLVVGPGTNTEAFF. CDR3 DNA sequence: TGTGCCAGCAGCTTAGTTGTCGGGCCGGGTACGAACACTGAAGCTTTCTTT. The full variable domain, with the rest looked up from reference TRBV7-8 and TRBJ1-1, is GAGVSQSPRYKVAKRGQDVALRCDPISGHVSLFWYQQALGQGPEFLTYFQNEAQLDKSGLPSDRFFAERPEGSVSTLKIQRTQQEDSAVYLCASSLVVGPGTNTEAFFGQGTRLTVV.

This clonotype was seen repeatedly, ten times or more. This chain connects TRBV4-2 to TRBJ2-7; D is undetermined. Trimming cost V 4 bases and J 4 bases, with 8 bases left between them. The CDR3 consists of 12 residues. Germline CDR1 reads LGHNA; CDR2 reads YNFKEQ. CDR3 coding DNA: TGTGCCAGCAGCCCCGACCGTTACGAGCAGTACTTC. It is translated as CASSPDRYEQYF.

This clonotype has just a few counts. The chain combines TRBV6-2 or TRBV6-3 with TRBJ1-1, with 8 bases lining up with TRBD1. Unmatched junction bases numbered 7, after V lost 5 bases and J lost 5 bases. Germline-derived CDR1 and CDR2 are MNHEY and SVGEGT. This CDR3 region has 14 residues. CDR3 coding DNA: TGTGCCAGCAGTCGACCGACAGGGGAGACTGAAGCTTTCTTT. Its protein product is CASSRPTGETEAFF.

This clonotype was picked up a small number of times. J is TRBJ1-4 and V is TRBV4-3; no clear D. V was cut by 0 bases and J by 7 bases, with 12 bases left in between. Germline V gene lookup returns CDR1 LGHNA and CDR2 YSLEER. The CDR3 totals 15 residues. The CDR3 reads CASSQDRGNGEKLFF. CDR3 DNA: TGCGCCAGCAGCCAAGATAGAGGGAACGGTGAAAAACTGTTTTTT.

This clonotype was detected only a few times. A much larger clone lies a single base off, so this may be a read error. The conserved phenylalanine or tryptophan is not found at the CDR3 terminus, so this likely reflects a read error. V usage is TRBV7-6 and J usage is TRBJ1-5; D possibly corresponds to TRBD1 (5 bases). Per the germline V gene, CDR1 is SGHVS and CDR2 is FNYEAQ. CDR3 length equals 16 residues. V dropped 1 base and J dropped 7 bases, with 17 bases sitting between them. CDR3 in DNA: TGTGCCAGCAGCTTAGGGGGAGAGGGGATTTGGCAGCCCCAGCATCTT. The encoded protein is CASSLGGEGIWQPQHL.

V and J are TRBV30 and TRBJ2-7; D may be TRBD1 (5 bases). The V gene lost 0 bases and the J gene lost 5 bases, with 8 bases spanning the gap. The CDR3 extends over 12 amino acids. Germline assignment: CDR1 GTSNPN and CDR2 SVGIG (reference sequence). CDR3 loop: CAWSVQGDEQYF. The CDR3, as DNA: TGTGCCTGGAGTGTACAAGGGGACGAGCAGTACTTC.

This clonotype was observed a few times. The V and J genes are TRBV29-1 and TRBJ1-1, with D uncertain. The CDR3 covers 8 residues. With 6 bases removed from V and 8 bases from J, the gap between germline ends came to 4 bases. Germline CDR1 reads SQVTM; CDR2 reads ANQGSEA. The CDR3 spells CSVGEAFF. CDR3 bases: TGCAGCGTGGGGGAAGCTTTCTTT.

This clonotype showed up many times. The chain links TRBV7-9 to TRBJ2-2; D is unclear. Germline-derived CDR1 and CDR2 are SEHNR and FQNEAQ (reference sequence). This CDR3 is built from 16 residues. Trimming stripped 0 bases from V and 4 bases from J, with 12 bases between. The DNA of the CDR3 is TGTGCCAGCAGCTTAGCCTTCGAAGGATTCACCGGGGAGCTGTTTTTT. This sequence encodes CASSLAFEGFTGELFF.

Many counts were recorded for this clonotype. The CDR3 bases are TGTGCCATCAGTGGGCAGCTCTCTGGAAACACCATATATTTT. It yields the protein CAISGQLSGNTIYF. The V gene is TRBV10-3, the J gene TRBJ1-3; D call uncertain. From germline, CDR1 is ENHRY and CDR2 SYGVKD. V was pared by 4 bases and J by 0 bases, with 7 bases between. The CDR3 runs to 14 residues.

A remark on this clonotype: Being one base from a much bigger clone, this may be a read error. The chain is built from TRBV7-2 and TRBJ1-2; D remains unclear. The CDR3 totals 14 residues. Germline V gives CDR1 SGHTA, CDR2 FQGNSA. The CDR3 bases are TGTGCCAGCAGACCAATTCAGGATTTCTATGGCCACACCTTC. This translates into CASRPIQDFYGHTF.

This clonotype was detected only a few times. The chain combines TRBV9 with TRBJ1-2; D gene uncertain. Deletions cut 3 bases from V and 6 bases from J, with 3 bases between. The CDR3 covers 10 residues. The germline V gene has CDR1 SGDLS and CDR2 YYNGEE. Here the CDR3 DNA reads TGTGCCAGCAGCGGACATGGCTACACCTTC. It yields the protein CASSGHGYTF.

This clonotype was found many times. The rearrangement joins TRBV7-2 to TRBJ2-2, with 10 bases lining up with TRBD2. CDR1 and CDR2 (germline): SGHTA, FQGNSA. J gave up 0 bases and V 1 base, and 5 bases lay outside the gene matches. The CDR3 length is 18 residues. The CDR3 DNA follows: TGTGCCAGCAGCTTAGACTCGGGACTAGCGCCGAACACCGGGGAGCTGTTTTTT. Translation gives CASSLDSGLAPNTGELFF.

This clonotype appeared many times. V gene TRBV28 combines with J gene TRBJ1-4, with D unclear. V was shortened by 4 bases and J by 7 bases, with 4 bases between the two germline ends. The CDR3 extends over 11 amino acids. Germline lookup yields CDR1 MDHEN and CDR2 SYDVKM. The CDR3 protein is CASSSLEKLFF. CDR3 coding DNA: TGTGCCAGCAGTTCCCTTGAAAAACTGTTTTTT.

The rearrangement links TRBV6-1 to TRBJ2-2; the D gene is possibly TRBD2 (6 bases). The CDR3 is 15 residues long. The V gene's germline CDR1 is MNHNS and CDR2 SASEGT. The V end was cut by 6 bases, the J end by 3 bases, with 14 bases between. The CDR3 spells CASRTSGSHTGELFF. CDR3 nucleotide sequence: TGTGCCAGCAGAACCTCCGGGAGCCACACCGGGGAGCTGTTTTTT.

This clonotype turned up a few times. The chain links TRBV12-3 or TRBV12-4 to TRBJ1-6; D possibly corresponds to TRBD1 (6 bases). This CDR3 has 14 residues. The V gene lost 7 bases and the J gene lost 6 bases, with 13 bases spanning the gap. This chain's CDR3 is CASTLTGFNSPLHF. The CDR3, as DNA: TGTGCCAGCACTCTGACAGGATTTAATTCACCCCTCCACTTT.

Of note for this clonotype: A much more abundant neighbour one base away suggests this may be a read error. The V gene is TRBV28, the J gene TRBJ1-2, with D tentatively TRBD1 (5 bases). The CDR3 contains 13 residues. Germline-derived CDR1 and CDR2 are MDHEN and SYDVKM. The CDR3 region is CASSTRDVFGYAF. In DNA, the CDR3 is TGTGCCAGCAGTACCCGGGACGTGTTTGGCTACGCCTTC.

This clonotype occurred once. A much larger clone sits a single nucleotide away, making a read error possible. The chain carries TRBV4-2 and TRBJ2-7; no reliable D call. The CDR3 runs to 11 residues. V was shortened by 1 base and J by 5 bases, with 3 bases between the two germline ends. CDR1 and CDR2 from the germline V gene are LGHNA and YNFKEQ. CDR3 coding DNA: TGTGCCAGCAGCCAAGCGGACGAGCAGTACTTC. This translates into CASSQADEQYF.

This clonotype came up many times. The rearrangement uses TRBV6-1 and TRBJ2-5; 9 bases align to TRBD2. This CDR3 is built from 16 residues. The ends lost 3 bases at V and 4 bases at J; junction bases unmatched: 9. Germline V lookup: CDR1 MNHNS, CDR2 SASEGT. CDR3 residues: CASSDGVAGEGETQYF. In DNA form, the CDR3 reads TGTGCCAGCAGTGACGGGGTAGCGGGAGAGGGAGAGACCCAGTACTTC.